The clone carrying this T cell receptor beta chain showed up just a few times. The sample originates from a study of blood T cell repertoires in COVID-19. The method was immunoSEQ multiplex PCR; TCRdb's version includes in-frame clones alone and lacks a portion of them. The sample carries roughly 200,000 clones, 85% recorded once. This clonotype was sampled from a man in his forties who had recovered from COVID-19. The specimen was PBMCs or T cells enriched from blood (not recorded which).

CDR3 in amino acids: CASSLAGPMNTEAFF. The CDR3 DNA is TGTGCCAGCAGCTTAGCAGGGCCCATGAACACTGAAGCTTTCTTT. The chain joins TRBV5-4 to TRBJ1-1, with D possibly matching TRBD1 (5 bases). Per germline, CDR1 SGHNT and CDR2 YYREEE (reference sequence). CDR3 length equals 15 residues. Trimming shortened V by 2 bases and J by 0 bases, and 11 bases separated the two germline ends.